These T cell receptor beta chains were read from a single sample in a study of shared clonotypes between healthy human individuals. Profiling relied on immunoSEQ multiplex PCR, and the TCRdb table lists in-frame clones only, not all of them. Of approximately 2,200,000 clones in the sample, just over 90% are singletons; the top ten hold more than 1.5%. Sequenced input: naive CD8+ T cells from PBMCs. These receptors originate from a man aged 18 to 30 in good health. Some clones in this sample may be carry-over from other donors' samples. Both conserved end residues are part of each CDR3. The D gene is left open where the match is weak. Part of the rows lack a size; the others show once, few, many or a class for expanded clones.

CDR3 protein: CASSDRGGNQPQHF
CDR3 DNA: TGTGCCAGCAGCGACAGGGGGGGCAATCAGCCCCAGCATTTT
clone size: NA
D gene: TRBD1
V gene: TRBV27
J gene: TRBJ1-5

CDR3 protein: CASRPGQGRWTEAFF
CDR3 DNA: TGTGCCAGCAGACCGGGACAGGGTCGTTGGACTGAAGCTTTCTTT
clone size: NA
D gene: TRBD1
V gene: TRBV27
J gene: TRBJ1-1

CDR3 protein: CASSPLAASGEATGELFF
CDR3 DNA: TGTGCCAGCAGCCCCCTCGCGGCTAGCGGAGAAGCAACCGGGGAGCTGTTTTTT
clone size: NA
D gene: TRBD2
V gene: TRBV7-8
J gene: TRBJ2-2

CDR3 protein: CASSIGTGDQPQHF
CDR3 DNA: TGTGCCAGTAGTATAGGGACAGGGGATCAGCCCCAGCATTTT
clone size: NA
D gene: TRBD1
V gene: TRBV19
J gene: TRBJ1-5

CDR3 protein: CASSVAGQGSSYEQYF
CDR3 DNA: TGTGCCAGCAGCGTAGCGGGACAGGGTTCCTCCTACGAGCAGTACTTC
clone size: NA
D gene: TRBD1
V gene: TRBV9
J gene: TRBJ2-7

CDR3 protein: CASSWTGSGEQYF
CDR3 DNA: TGCGCCAGCAGCTGGACTGGTTCGGGCGAGCAGTACTTC
clone size: NA
D gene: NA
V gene: TRBV5-1
J gene: TRBJ2-7

CDR3 protein: CASSQSRTNQPQHF
CDR3 DNA: TGCGCCAGCAGTCAATCGAGGACAAATCAGCCCCAGCATTTT
clone size: NA
D gene: NA
V gene: TRBV23-1
J gene: TRBJ1-5

CDR3 protein: CASSVGGTQETQYF
CDR3 DNA: TGTGCCAGCAGCGTTGGTGGGACCCAGGAGACCCAGTACTTC
clone size: NA
D gene: NA
V gene: TRBV9
J gene: TRBJ2-5

CDR3 protein: CASSSLQGGYHEQYF
CDR3 DNA: TGTGCCAGCAGTTCTCTCCAAGGGGGGTACCACGAGCAGTACTTC
clone size: once
D gene: NA
V gene: TRBV28
J gene: TRBJ2-7

CDR3 protein: CASSFGGSAYEQYF
CDR3 DNA: TGTGCCAGCAGCTTTGGCGGGAGCGCCTACGAGCAGTACTTC
clone size: NA
D gene: TRBD2
V gene: TRBV5-4
J gene: TRBJ2-7

CDR3 protein: CASSSGRLYEQYF
CDR3 DNA: TGTGCCAGCAGTTCGGGACGCCTCTACGAGCAGTACTTC
clone size: NA
D gene: NA
V gene: TRBV27
J gene: TRBJ2-7

CDR3 protein: CASSLEETQFF
CDR3 DNA: TGTGCCAGCAGCTTGGAGGAAACGCAGTTCTTC
clone size: NA
D gene: NA
V gene: TRBV7-9
J gene: TRBJ2-1